This T cell receptor (beta chain) was identified in a study of cytomegalovirus exposure and HLA in healthy donors. V lost 4 bases to trimming and J lost 6 bases, with 11 bases between them. This CDR3 has 13 amino acids. CDR1 is SGHRS, CDR2 YFSETQ, per germline. PCR primers comprised 60 Vbeta and 13 Jbeta primers. Sequenced by immunoSEQ multiplex PCR; TCRdb stores in-frame clones only, minus some. The data hold about 110,000 clones, with 74% observed a single time. The TCR sequence derives from a woman aged 35 to 49 in good health and CMV-seropositive. V usage is TRBV5-1 and J usage is TRBJ2-1, with D perhaps matching TRBD2 (7 bases). Sequencing was performed on PBMCs. The DNA for the CDR3 is TGCGCCAGCAGCCCGAGGGGGGGCAATGAGCAGTTCTTC. Translated: CASSPRGGNEQFF.